This TCR beta chain emerged from a study of blood T cell repertoires in COVID-19. Study context: COVID-19 samples, acute and convalescent, were from the United States, Italy and Spain.

This clone appeared once. Authors' methods: Estimation of nucleated cell counts relied on the amplification of reference gene primers. Here immunoSEQ multiplex PCR was the method, and the copy in TCRdb shows in-frame clones only, minus some. The V and J calls and clone size were taken over from that table, and D and trimming were inferred from the DNA. The sample gives over 200,000 clones, around 84% of which show up once; over 15% is in the top ten. The study assigned cohorts using participant-reported clinical history. The V and J ends lost 5 bases and 4 bases, in that order; junction bases with no gene match: 5. Germline CDR1 and CDR2: MGHRA and YSYEKL. The CDR3 runs to 15 residues.

The sequence was collected from a man aged 35-49 years who had recovered from COVID-19. Source material: PBMCs or T cells enriched from blood (not recorded which). V gene TRBV4-1 combines with J gene TRBJ2-7, with 13 nucleotides matching TRBD2. The CDR3 protein is CASSARLAGGYEQYF. For the CDR3, the DNA is TGCGCCAGCAGCGCTAGACTAGCGGGAGGTTACGAGCAGTACTTC.